These 20 T cell receptor beta chains were all obtained from the same sample, sequenced in a study of Ad26.COV2.S vaccination and SARS-CoV-2 variants. Sequenced by immunoSEQ multiplex PCR; TCRdb stores in-frame clones only, minus some. In the table there are hundreds of thousands of clones, about 91% of which are singletons. Sample treatment: 19 received Ad26.COV2.S at low or high dose, single or two shots; about 5 received placebo; per-sample allocation not given. After the first vaccine or placebo injection, samples were drawn on day 63. Sequencing was performed on peripheral blood, taken in a trial of Ad26.COV2.S vaccine versus placebo. The source is a person aged 18-60 years who received the Ad26.COV2.S COVID-19 vaccine or a placebo.

The V gene is TRBV7-2, the J gene TRBJ1-3; no firm D call. The length of the CDR3 is 16 residues. Between the trimmed V and J ends, which lost 1 base and 2 bases, there was a span of 12 bases. Per the germline V gene, CDR1 is SGHTA and CDR2 is FQGNSA. The CDR3: CASSLGPDLAGNTIYF. In DNA form, the CDR3 reads TGTGCCAGCAGCTTAGGGCCGGATTTGGCTGGAAACACCATATATTTT.

The rearrangement uses TRBV4-1 and TRBJ1-5; 8 positions match TRBD1. The germline V gene encodes CDR1 MGHRA and CDR2 YSYEKL. The V segment lost 5 bases and the J segment 1 base; nucleotides outside the gene matches: 1. CDR3 length: 14 residues. CDR3 amino acids: CASSWDRSNQPQHF. The CDR3 DNA follows: TGCGCCAGCAGCTGGGACAGGAGCAATCAGCCCCAGCATTTT.

Only one count was recorded for this clone. This rearrangement joins TRBV6-6 to TRBJ1-2; D not certain. Trimming stripped 0 bases from V and 5 bases from J, with 10 bases between. This CDR3 contains 14 residues. Looked up from germline, CDR1 is MNHNY and CDR2 is SVGAGI (reference sequence). The CDR3 DNA sequence: TGTGCCAGCAGTTACTCAAAAGGAGGGTATGGCTACACCTTC. It translates to CASSYSKGGYGYTF.

V gene TRBV24-1 combines with J gene TRBJ2-5; D gene uncertain. Trimming removed 3 bases at V and 5 bases at J, with 9 bases between. The CDR3 sequence is 13 residues long. From germline, CDR1 is KGHDR and CDR2 SFDVKD. The chain's CDR3 is CATSDASTETQYF. Here the CDR3 DNA reads TGTGCCACCAGTGATGCATCTACCGAGACCCAGTACTTC.

This chain joins TRBV7-2 and TRBJ2-7; TRBD2 aligns across 9 bases. CDR1 is SGHTA and CDR2 is FQGNSA in the germline V gene. Germline trimming cut 1 base from V and 2 bases from J; bases unmatched to any gene: 3. The CDR3 length is 15 residues. CDR3 region: CASSLGLADTYEQYF. The DNA of the CDR3 is TGTGCCAGCAGCTTAGGACTAGCGGACACCTACGAGCAGTACTTC.

This clone turned up a few times. The chain couples TRBV5-6 to TRBJ2-2, with D possibly being TRBD2 (6 bases). The CDR3 extends over 14 amino acids. V shed 4 bases and J shed 4 bases, with 11 bases lying between them. Germline values: CDR1 SGHDT, CDR2 YYEEEE. In DNA, the CDR3 is TGTGCCAGCAGCCGGGACTTTCTCACCGGGGAGCTGTTTTTT. Amino acid sequence: CASSRDFLTGELFF.

The rearrangement joins TRBV10-3 to TRBJ2-3, with D maybe TRBD2 (6 bases). This CDR3 is 13 amino acids long. Germline CDR1 is ENHRY and CDR2 is SYGVKD. The germline V and J ends were trimmed by 6 bases and 1 base, with 8 bases remaining between them. In DNA form, the CDR3 reads TGTGCCATCAGCGGAGGGGGCACAGATACGCAGTATTTT. Translating gives CAISGGGTDTQYF.

V is TRBV2 and J is TRBJ2-3; D remains ambiguous. This CDR3 has 13 residues. Trimming cost V 7 bases and J 4 bases, with 12 bases left between them. Germline lookup yields CDR1 SNHLY and CDR2 FYNNEI. In DNA, the CDR3 is TGTGCCAGCAAGAAGTCTAGAGCAGATACGCAGTATTTT. Translating it yields CASKKSRADTQYF.

V is TRBV5-8 and J is TRBJ1-2, with a tentative D call TRBD1 (6 bases). Trimming stripped 2 bases from V and 1 base from J, with 15 bases between. Germline V CDR1 and CDR2: SGHTS, YDEGEE. The length of the CDR3 is 16 residues. In DNA, the CDR3 is TGTGCCAGCAGCTTTTTAGGAACAGGGTATAACTATGGCTACACCTTC. The encoded protein is CASSFLGTGYNYGYTF.

Only one count was recorded for this clone. V gene TRBV6-4 combines with J gene TRBJ2-1; 12 bases match TRBD2. Germline CDR1 and CDR2: MRHNA and SNTAGT. The CDR3 runs to 17 residues. The trim removed 6 bases at V and 7 bases at J, leaving 13 bases unmatched. CDR3 coding DNA: TGTGCCAGCAGAGTTCGGGCTAGCGGGAGGGCCAGTAATGAGCAGTTCTTC. This translates into CASRVRASGRASNEQFF.

The count of this clone is one. The chain employs TRBV28 and TRBJ2-5, with TRBD1 identical over 8 bases. The V gene end was trimmed by 3 bases and the J gene end by 1 base; junction bases not matched to a gene: 4. This CDR3 contains 15 residues. The V gene's germline CDR1 is MDHEN and CDR2 SYDVKM. The CDR3 sequence is CASSLDREGQETQYF. The CDR3 DNA reads as TGTGCCAGCAGTTTGGACAGGGAAGGCCAAGAGACCCAGTACTTC.

CDR3 sequence reads: CASSSGDALATNEKLFF. In DNA, the CDR3 is TGTGCCAGCAGCTCGGGAGACGCCCTTGCAACTAATGAAAAACTGTTTTTT. The chain couples TRBV5-6 to TRBJ1-4; D call uncertain. This CDR3 contains 17 residues. Per the germline V gene, CDR1 is SGHDT and CDR2 is YYEEEE. V was pared by 3 bases and J by 0 bases, with 15 bases between.

J is TRBJ2-5 and V is TRBV7-3; D possibly corresponds to TRBD2 (6 bases). This CDR3 region has 16 residues. CDR1 is SGHTA and CDR2 is FQGTGA in the germline V gene. V was shortened by 5 bases and J by 5 bases, with 21 bases between the two germline ends. The CDR3 loop is CASSPLGAGSGETQYF. CDR3 DNA: TGTGCCAGCAGCCCGCTTGGGGCCGGGAGCGGTGAGACCCAGTACTTC. Combining the CDR3 with reference TRBV7-3 and TRBJ2-5 gives the whole variable domain GAGVSQTPSNKVTEKGKYVELRCDPISGHTALYWYRQSLGQGPEFLIYFQGTGAADDSGLPNDRFFAVRPEGSVSTLKIQRTERGDSAVYLCASSPLGAGSGETQYFGPGTRLLVL.

This rearrangement joins TRBV5-5 to TRBJ2-7; TRBD2 is a possible D gene (5 bases). With 3 bases removed from V and 4 bases from J, the gap between germline ends came to 11 bases. The CDR3 extends over 13 amino acids. Germline CDR1 is SGHKS and CDR2 is YYEKEE (reference sequence). The CDR3 coding sequence is TGTGCCAGCAGCTCCCCCGGGATTTACGAGCAGTACGTC. It yields the protein CASSSPGIYEQYV.

V and J are TRBV15 and TRBJ2-3; TRBD2 aligns across 9 bases. From germline, CDR1 is LNHNV and CDR2 YYDKDF (reference sequence). This CDR3 contains 15 residues. The ends lost 1 base at V and 9 bases at J; junction bases unmatched: 8. CDR3: CATSRALPLAGTQYF. The DNA for the CDR3 is TGTGCCACCAGCAGAGCCTTACCTCTAGCGGGGACGCAGTATTTT.

The chain is built from TRBV29-1 and TRBJ2-1; 14 bases are shared with TRBD2. J lost 4 bases, V lost 6 bases, and 8 bases had no gene match. Germline CDR1 and CDR2: SQVTM and ANQGSEA. This CDR3 is built from 16 residues. CDR3 nucleotides: TGCAGCGTCGGACTAGCGGGGGGTAACGTTTACAATGAGCAGTTCTTC. Translated, it gives CSVGLAGGNVYNEQFF.

This chain joins TRBV12-5 and TRBJ2-2; 11 bases agree with TRBD2. V shed 7 bases and J 13 bases; nucleotides not matched to a gene: 14. Germline V gives CDR1 LGHNT, CDR2 FRNRAP. This CDR3 spans 15 amino acids. The DNA for the CDR3 is TGTGCTAGTGCCCAGAGACTAGCGGGACCCCCCCGGCTGTTTTTT. It specifies CASAQRLAGPPRLFF.

Only one count was recorded for this clone. V is TRBV10-3 and J is TRBJ2-1, with 11 bases that match TRBD2. The CDR3 has 14 amino acids. V dropped 6 bases and J dropped 10; count of bases not matched to a gene: 8. From germline, CDR1 is ENHRY and CDR2 SYGVKD. CDR3 in DNA: TGTGCCATCAGGGAACTAGCGGGAGTCGGGGAGCAGTTCTTC. Encoded protein: CAIRELAGVGEQFF.

This sequence joins TRBV5-1 and TRBJ1-5, with 8 bases that match TRBD1. V lost 4 bases and J lost 4; bases outside the gene matches: 7. The CDR3 has 15 amino acids. Germline CDR1 and CDR2: SGHRS and YFSETQ. CDR3 amino acids: CASSTGQGPNQPQHF. The CDR3 DNA sequence: TGCGCCAGCAGCACTGGACAGGGTCCGAATCAGCCCCAGCATTTT. Together with reference TRBV5-1 and TRBJ1-5, the CDR3 gives the full variable domain: KAGVTQTPRYLIKTRGQQVTLSCSPISGHRSVSWYQQTPGQGLQFLFEYFSETQRNKGNFPGRFSGRQFSNSRSEMNVSTLELGDSALYLCASSTGQGPNQPQHFGDGTRLSIL.

The rearrangement links TRBV12-3 or TRBV12-4 to TRBJ2-5; TRBD2 is a possible D gene (6 bases). The CDR3 runs to 13 residues. V was shortened by 8 bases and J by 7 bases, with 17 bases between the two germline ends. CDR3: CASRPGGSGTQYF. The DNA for the CDR3 is TGTGCCAGCCGCCCTGGGGGGAGCGGGACCCAGTACTTC.